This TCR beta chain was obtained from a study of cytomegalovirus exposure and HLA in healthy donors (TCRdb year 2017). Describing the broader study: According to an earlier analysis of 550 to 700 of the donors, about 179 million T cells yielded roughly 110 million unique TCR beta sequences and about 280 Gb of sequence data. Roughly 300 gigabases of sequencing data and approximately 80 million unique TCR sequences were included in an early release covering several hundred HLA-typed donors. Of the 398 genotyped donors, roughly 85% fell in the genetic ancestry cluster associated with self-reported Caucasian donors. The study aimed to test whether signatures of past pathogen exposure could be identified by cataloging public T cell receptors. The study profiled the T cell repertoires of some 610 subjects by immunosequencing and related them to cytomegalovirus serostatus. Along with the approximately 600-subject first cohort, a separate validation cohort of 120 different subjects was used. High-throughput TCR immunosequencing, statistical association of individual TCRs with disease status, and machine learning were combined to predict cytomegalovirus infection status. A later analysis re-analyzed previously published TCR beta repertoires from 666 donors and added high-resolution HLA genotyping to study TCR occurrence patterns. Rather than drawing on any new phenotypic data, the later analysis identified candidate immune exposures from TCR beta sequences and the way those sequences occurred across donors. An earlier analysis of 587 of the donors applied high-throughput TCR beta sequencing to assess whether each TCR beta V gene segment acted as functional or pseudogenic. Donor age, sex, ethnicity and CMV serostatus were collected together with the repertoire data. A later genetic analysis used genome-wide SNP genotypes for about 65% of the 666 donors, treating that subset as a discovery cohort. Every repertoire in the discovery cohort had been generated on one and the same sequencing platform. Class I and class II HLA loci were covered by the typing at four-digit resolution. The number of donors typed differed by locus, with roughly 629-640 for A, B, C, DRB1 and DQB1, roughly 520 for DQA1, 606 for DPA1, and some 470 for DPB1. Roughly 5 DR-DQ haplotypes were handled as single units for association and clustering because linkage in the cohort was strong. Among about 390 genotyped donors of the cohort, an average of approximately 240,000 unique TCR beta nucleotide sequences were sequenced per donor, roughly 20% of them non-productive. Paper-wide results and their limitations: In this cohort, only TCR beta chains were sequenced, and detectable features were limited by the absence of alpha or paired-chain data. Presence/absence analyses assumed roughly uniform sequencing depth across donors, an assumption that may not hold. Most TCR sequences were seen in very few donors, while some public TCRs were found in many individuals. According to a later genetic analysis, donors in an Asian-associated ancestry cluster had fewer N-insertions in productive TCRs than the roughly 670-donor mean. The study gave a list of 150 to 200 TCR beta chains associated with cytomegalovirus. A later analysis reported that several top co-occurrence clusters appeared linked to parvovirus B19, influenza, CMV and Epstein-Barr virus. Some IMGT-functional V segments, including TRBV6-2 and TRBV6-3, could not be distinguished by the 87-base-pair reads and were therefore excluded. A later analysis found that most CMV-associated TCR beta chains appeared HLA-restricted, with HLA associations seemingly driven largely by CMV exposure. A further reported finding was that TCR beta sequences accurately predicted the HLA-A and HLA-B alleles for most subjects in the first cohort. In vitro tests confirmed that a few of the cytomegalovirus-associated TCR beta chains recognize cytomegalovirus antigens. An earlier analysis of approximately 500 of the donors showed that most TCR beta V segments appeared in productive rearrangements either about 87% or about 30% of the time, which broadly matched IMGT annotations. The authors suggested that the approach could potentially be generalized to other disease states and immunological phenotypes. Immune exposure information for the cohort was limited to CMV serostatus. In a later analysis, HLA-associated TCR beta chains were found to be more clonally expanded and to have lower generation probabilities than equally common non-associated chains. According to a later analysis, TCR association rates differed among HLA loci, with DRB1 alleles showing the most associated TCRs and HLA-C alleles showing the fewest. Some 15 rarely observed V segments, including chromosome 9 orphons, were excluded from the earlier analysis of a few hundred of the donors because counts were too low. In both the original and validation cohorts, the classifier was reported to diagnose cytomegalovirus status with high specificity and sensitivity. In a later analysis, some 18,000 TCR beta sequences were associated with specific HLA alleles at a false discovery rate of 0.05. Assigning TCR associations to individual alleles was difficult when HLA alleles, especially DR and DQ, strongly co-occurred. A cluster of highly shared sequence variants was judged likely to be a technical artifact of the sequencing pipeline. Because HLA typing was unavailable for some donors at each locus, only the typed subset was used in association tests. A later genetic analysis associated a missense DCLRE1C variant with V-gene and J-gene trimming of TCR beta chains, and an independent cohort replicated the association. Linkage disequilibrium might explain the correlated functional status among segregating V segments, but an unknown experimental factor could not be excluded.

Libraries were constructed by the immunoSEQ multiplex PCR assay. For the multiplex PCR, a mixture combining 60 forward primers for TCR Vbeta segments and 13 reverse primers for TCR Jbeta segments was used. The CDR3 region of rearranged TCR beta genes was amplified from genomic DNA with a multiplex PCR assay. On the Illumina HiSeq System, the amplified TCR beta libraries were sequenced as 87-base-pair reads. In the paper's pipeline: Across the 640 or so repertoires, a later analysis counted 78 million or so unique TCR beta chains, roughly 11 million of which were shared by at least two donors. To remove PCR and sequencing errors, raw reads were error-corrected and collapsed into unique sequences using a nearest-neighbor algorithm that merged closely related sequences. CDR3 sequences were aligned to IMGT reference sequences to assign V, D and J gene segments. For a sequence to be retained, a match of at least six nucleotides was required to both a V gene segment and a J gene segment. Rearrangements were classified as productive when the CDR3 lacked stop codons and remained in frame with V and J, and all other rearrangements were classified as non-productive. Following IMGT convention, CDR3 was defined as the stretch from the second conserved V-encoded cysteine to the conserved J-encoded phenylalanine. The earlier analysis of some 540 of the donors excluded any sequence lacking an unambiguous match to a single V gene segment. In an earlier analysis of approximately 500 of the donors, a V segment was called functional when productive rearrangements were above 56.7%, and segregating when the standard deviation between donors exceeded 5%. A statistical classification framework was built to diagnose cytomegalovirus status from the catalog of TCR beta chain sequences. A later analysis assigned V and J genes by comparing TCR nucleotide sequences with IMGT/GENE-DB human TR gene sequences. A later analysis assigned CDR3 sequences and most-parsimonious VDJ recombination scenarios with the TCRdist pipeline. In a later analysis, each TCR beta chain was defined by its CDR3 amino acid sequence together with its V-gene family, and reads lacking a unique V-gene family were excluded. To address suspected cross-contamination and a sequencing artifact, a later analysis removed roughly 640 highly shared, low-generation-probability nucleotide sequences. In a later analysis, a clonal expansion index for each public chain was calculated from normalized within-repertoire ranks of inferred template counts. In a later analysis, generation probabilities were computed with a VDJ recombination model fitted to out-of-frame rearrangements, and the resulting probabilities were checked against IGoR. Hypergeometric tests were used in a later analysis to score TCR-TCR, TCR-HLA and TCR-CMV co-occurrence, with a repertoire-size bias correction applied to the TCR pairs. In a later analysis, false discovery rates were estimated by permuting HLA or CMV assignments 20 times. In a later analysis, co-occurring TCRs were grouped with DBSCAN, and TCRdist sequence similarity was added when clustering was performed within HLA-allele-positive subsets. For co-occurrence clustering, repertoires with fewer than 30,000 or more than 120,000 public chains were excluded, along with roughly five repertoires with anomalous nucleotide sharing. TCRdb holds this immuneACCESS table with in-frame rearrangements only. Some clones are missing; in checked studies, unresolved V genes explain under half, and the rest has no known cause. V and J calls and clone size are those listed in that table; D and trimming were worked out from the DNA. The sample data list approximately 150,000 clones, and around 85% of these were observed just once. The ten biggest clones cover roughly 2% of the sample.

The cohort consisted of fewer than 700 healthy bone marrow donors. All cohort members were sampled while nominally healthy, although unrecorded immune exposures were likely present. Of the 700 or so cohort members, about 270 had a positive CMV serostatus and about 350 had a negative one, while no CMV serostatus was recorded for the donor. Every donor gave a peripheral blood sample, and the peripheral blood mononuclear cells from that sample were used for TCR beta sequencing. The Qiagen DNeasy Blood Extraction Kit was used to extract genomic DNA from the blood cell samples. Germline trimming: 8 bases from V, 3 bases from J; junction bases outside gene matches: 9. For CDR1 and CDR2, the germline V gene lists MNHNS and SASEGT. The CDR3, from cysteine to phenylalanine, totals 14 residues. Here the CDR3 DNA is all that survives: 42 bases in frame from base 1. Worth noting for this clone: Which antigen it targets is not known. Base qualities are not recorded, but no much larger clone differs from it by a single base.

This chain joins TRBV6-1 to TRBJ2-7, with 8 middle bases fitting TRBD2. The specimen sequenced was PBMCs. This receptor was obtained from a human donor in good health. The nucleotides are TGTGCCAGCGGACCGGGACTAGTAAACTACGAGCAGTACTTC. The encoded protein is CASGPGLVNYEQYF.